This passage covers 16 T cell receptor beta chains from one sample sequenced in a study of blood T cell repertoires in COVID-19. TCRdb's table, derived via immunoSEQ multiplex PCR, lists solely in-frame clones and lacks some. This sample has hundreds of thousands of clones, with around 90% found just once. The sequencing input was PBMCs or T cells enriched from blood (not recorded which). Receptor source: a man aged 55 to 70 who had recovered from COVID-19.

V gene TRBV3-1 (or the pseudogene TRBV3-2) combines with J gene TRBJ2-3; 9 nucleotides agree with TRBD2. J was trimmed by 7 bases and V by 4 bases; bases with no gene match: 15. This CDR3 spans 17 amino acids. Germline values: CDR1 LGHDT, CDR2 YNNKEL (reference sequence). The CDR3 coding sequence is TGTGCCAGCAGCCTCCTGGGGGGCGGGAGGGCCGGAAATACGCAGTATTTT. The encoded protein is CASSLLGGGRAGNTQYF.

This chain uses TRBV24-1 with TRBJ1-2; D remains ambiguous. Trimming left V 5 bases short and J 2 bases short, with 5 bases between. This CDR3 is 12 amino acids long. The germline V gene encodes CDR1 KGHDR and CDR2 SFDVKD. The CDR3 here is CATSVGNYGYTF. CDR3 coding DNA: TGTGCCACCAGTGTTGGCAACTATGGCTACACCTTC.

V gene TRBV19 combines with J gene TRBJ2-1; no reliable D call. The V end was cut by 6 bases, the J end by 4 bases, with 34 bases between. The CDR3 sequence is 21 residues long. CDR1 and CDR2 from the germline V gene are LNHDA and SQIVND (reference sequence). The CDR3 DNA follows: TGTGCCAGTAGCCACCTTCACTCGAGATTCAACGAACGTCATATTTACAATGAGCAGTTCTTC. This gives the protein CASSHLHSRFNERHIYNEQFF. The variable domain in full, completed from reference TRBV19 and TRBJ2-1, reads DGGITQSPKYLFRKEGQNVTLSCEQNLNHDAMYWYRQDPGQGLRLIYYSQIVNDFQKGDIAEGYSVSREKKESFPLTVTSAQKNPTAFYLCASSHLHSRFNERHIYNEQFFGPGTRLTVL.

In its sample, this clone was seen many times. The genes are TRBV19 and TRBJ1-2; D gene uncertain. The germline gives CDR1 LNHDA, CDR2 SQIVND (reference sequence). V was pared by 3 bases and J by 8 bases, with 16 bases between. There are 14 residues in the CDR3. In nucleotides, the CDR3 is TGTGCCAGTAGTATTTACGACGGCGGGAGCGGCTACACCTTC. Its protein is CASSIYDGGSGYTF.

Regarding this clone: Other DNA sequences in the same sample also yield this CDR3. The rearrangement links TRBV5-1 to TRBJ1-1; D is uncertain. The CDR3 is 13 residues long. V lost 5 bases and J lost 1, with 9 bases in between. From germline, CDR1 is SGHRS and CDR2 YFSETQ. The CDR3 nucleotides read TGCGCCAGCAGTCCAACAGAGAACACTGAAGCTTTCTTT. This codes for CASSPTENTEAFF.

This chain links TRBV4-1 with TRBJ1-5; D uncertain. The length of the CDR3 is 14 residues. CDR1 MGHRA and CDR2 YSYEKL come from the germline V gene. V dropped 0 bases and J dropped 5 bases, with 8 bases sitting between them. In nucleotides, the CDR3 is TGCGCCAGCAGCCAAGATGGGCGGGATCAGCCCCAGCATTTT. It is translated as CASSQDGRDQPQHF.

V gene TRBV11-3 combines with J gene TRBJ2-1; 10 bases agree with TRBD2. There are 19 residues in the CDR3. Germline trimming cut 2 bases from V and 1 base from J; bases unmatched to any gene: 11. Per germline, CDR1 SGHNT and CDR2 YENEEA. The chain's CDR3 is CASSLSRGLAVQSYNEQFF. The CDR3 DNA sequence: TGTGCCAGCAGCTTAAGCAGAGGACTAGCGGTGCAGTCCTACAATGAGCAGTTCTTC.

The chain joins TRBV29-1 to TRBJ1-1; 9 nucleotides line up with TRBD1. This CDR3 spans 15 amino acids. V lost 4 bases, J lost 1 base, and 7 bases stayed unmatched. Per the germline V gene, CDR1 is SQVTM and CDR2 is ANQGSEA. As DNA, the CDR3 is TGCAGCGTTGTCAACACAGGGGGCTCGAACACTGAAGCTTTCTTT. Translated: CSVVNTGGSNTEAFF.

The chain is built from TRBV4-3 and TRBJ2-5; 11 bases are a match to TRBD1. Germline loops: CDR1 LGHNA, CDR2 YSLEER. V was pared by 1 base and J by 5 bases, with 3 bases of the junction left unmatched. The CDR3 consists of 15 residues. This chain's CDR3 is CASSQGTGGGETQYF. For the CDR3, the DNA is TGCGCCAGCAGCCAAGGGACAGGGGGCGGCGAGACCCAGTACTTC.

Only a few counts were recorded for this clone. The V and J genes are TRBV14 and TRBJ2-7, with 7 bases lining up with TRBD1. Looked up from germline, CDR1 is SGHDN and CDR2 is FVKESK. There are 14 residues in the CDR3. Losses at the gene ends were 4 bases for V and 8 bases for J; bases not matched to a gene: 11. The CDR3 is CASSPRQGPVKQYF. The CDR3, as DNA: TGTGCCAGCAGCCCCCGACAGGGCCCGGTAAAGCAGTACTTC.

The chain joins TRBV10-3 to TRBJ1-2, with TRBD1 matching 10 bases. The CDR3 length is 16 residues. CDR1 and CDR2 (germline): ENHRY, SYGVKD. The V segment lost 6 bases and the J segment 3 bases; nucleotides outside the gene matches: 10. The CDR3 here is CAIRMSTGGLDYGYTF. CDR3 nucleotides: TGTGCCATCAGGATGTCGACAGGGGGCTTAGACTATGGCTACACCTTC.

This sequence joins TRBV28 and TRBJ1-4; 7 bases map to TRBD1. CDR3 length equals 15 residues. Germline V gene data show CDR1 as MDHEN and CDR2 as SYDVKM. Germline trimming cut 1 base from V and 8 bases from J; bases unmatched to any gene: 7. The CDR3 spells CASSLLTGSGEKLFF. The CDR3 region has the DNA TGTGCCAGCAGTTTATTGACAGGGTCGGGCGAAAAACTGTTTTTT.

The chain recombines TRBV5-5 with TRBJ1-1, with D tentatively TRBD1 (5 bases). CDR1 SGHKS and CDR2 YYEKEE come from the germline V gene (reference sequence). The CDR3 totals 14 residues. With 1 base removed from V and 6 bases from J, the gap between germline ends came to 13 bases. CDR3 in DNA: TGTGCCAGCAGCTTGTCCCAGGGCTTATCTGAAGCTTTCTTT. Amino acid sequence: CASSLSQGLSEAFF.

The chain combines TRBV7-8 with TRBJ2-3, with 12 bases identical to TRBD2. CDR1 and CDR2 from the germline V gene are SGHVS and FQNEAQ. The CDR3 runs 18 residues. Trimming removed 1 base from V and 3 bases from J; junction bases left unmatched: 8. CDR3 sequence: CASSLVGLAGSGTDTQYF. In nucleotides, the CDR3 is TGTGCCAGCAGCTTAGTTGGACTAGCGGGGTCTGGGACAGATACGCAGTATTTT.

The rearrangement uses TRBV18 and TRBJ1-2, with a tentative D call TRBD1 (6 bases). Germline CDR1 is KGHSH and CDR2 is LQKENI. V gave up 3 bases and J gave up 4 bases, with 12 bases separating them. The CDR3 length is 14 residues. DNA of the CDR3: TGTGCCAGCTCACCCTCAGGGGCCCTCTATGGCTACACCTTC. Protein: CASSPSGALYGYTF.

The J gene is TRBJ2-7, the V gene TRBV3-1 (or the pseudogene TRBV3-2); 9 bases match TRBD1. After removal of 5 bases from V and 4 bases from J, the junction contained 9 bases not matched to a gene. Germline loops: CDR1 LGHDT, CDR2 YNNKEL (reference sequence). This CDR3 is built from 15 residues. This CDR3 reads CASSSPGQGPYEQYF. The CDR3 region has the DNA TGTGCCAGCAGCTCTCCGGGACAGGGTCCGTACGAGCAGTACTTC.